This note documents a single TCR beta chain sequence. The data derive from a study of T-cell reconstitution after alpha-beta-depleted transplantation in children. Preparing the TCRbeta library involved the use of unique molecular identifiers. TCRdb reprocessed the PCR reads with MiXCR, giving one entry per CDR3 protein. The table records around 400,000 distinct CDR3 sequences, about 20% of them present only once. V lost 11 bases and J lost 0, with 24 bases in between. This CDR3 has 17 residues. Germline V gene lookup returns CDR1 ENHRY and CDR2 SYGVKD. This chain connects TRBV10-3 to TRBJ2-3, with D possibly TRBD1 on 6 matching bases. This specimen was PBMCs from the stem cell graft donor, taken from the stem cell graft. This receptor was taken from a human donor who donated a stem cell graft to a child with acute myeloid leukemia. CDR3 DNA: TGTGCCGGGGCTACGGGACAACTAGTATCTAGCACAGATACGCAGTATTTT. Protein: CAGATGQLVSSTDTQYF.